This TCR beta chain originates from a study of blood T cell repertoires in COVID-19. Background on the study: T cells, B-cell-depleted T cells, or PBMCs provided the cDNA or gDNA that served as material.

Data came from immunoSEQ multiplex PCR; TCRdb stores just in-frame clones and leaves some out. This sample has approximately 300,000 clones, with 87% found just once. The CDR3 is made up of 16 amino acids. V lost 7 bases and J lost 1, with 19 bases in between. Germline V gives CDR1 LNHDA, CDR2 SQIVND (reference sequence). The source is a man younger than 35 with active or convalescent COVID-19. This chain links TRBV19 with TRBJ1-1; the D is unclear. The specimen sequenced was peripheral blood. The CDR3 region has the DNA TGTGCCAGTATCCCAATCAGGACGGGGAAGAACACTGAAGCTTTCTTT. It codes for CASIPIRTGKNTEAFF.